The subject of this entry is one T cell receptor (beta chain). This clone turned up a few times. Its antigen target is currently unknown. No base quality information exists; no much larger clone differs at one position. This sample stems from a study of vaccination effects on CD4 cells after COVID-19 (dated by TCRdb to between 2020 and 2023). Concerning the study at large: Post-vaccine samples across the study were collected a median of 72 days after the second dose, with a range of 14 to 241. In both COVID-19 convalescent patients and infection-naive vaccine recipients, the study compared SARS-CoV-2 spike-specific CD4+ TCR repertoires from before mRNA vaccination with those from after it. The full study included roughly 11 COVID-19 convalescent patients and a few SARS-CoV-2-naive healthy vaccine recipients. Cultures from other donors in the study were sequenced using the Oncomine TCR Beta short-read assay on an Illumina iSeq 100. The investigation overall reported the following: At late post-vaccination timepoints, both infection-induced and vaccine-induced clones showed marked clonal contraction, consistent with waning T cell responses. The study was limited by a small number of convalescent patients and lacked early post-infection timepoints. Among healthy vaccine recipients, nearly all vaccine-induced clones were SARS-CoV-2 mono-reactive, and only 1 of 255 was cross-reactive with common cold coronaviruses.

The library was prepared using the immunoSEQ multiplex PCR assay. DNA from the cultured, isolated CD4+ T cells was subjected to TCR beta CDR3 sequencing. The source study handled its data this way. Non-productive TCR sequences were discarded, and reads were trimmed to the CDR3 region, with only CDR3s of 7 or more amino acids retained. Antigen-specific clonotypes were identified with the MANAFEST web app by comparing expansion in peptide wells against reference cultures. To be called positive, a clone needed expansion at FDR<0.05 compared with the reference and with all other wells, an odds ratio greater than 5, and a frequency greater than 0.1% in two replicate wells. Cross-reactive clonotypes were defined as significantly expanded in SARS-CoV-2 spike wells and in at least one common cold coronavirus spike condition. Using the stringdist R package, CDR3 similarity was measured by Levenshtein distance, and unrooted trees were constructed with ape in R 3.6.1. TCRdb took over this immuneACCESS table, retaining in-frame rearrangements with V and J assigned. Such tables are incomplete; in checked studies, under half of the missing clones stem from an unresolved V gene, and the remainder is unexplained. V, J and clone size were drawn from that table, and D and trimming were deduced from the DNA. The sample contains under 40,000 clones, approximately 84% of them found a single time. The ten largest clones add up to roughly 2% of the sample.

Taken from the germline V gene, the CDR1 and CDR2 loops are KGHSH and LQKENI. The CDR3 holds 15 amino acids from the cysteine to the phenylalanine. The entry retains the CDR3 DNA only, 45 bases that are in frame from base 1. Trimming takes 3 bases from V and 3 bases from J, and the germline ends sit 12 bases apart. To identify antigen-specific CD4+ T cell clonotypes by their expansion, the ViraFEST assay first stimulated PBMC with viral peptide pools and then applied TCR sequencing. After 10 to 11 days of culture, CD4+ T cells were isolated with the EasySep CD4+ T cell isolation kit. Participants received two doses of either the BNT162b2 or the mRNA-1273 mRNA SARS-CoV-2 vaccine. The absence of prior SARS-CoV-2 infection in healthy vaccine recipients was confirmed by negative nucleocapsid antibodies before and after vaccination. Each well held over 1.5 million PBMC cultured in IMDM containing around 5% human AB serum, approximately 10 IU/ml IL-2 and gentamicin, along with approximately 10 ug/ml peptides. On days 3 and 7, half of the culture medium was replaced with fresh IL-2-containing medium. Unless noted otherwise, every peptide stimulation condition was grown in triplicate wells. Using Ficoll-Paque Plus gradient centrifugation, PBMC were separated from whole blood and then either used fresh or cryopreserved at -140C. The overlapping peptide pools covered the spike proteins of SARS-CoV-2 as well as those of the common cold coronaviruses HCoV-NL63, HCoV-OC43 and HCoV-229E. The QIAamp micro DNA kit was used to extract genomic DNA from the cultured CD4+ T cells.

Rearrangement joined TRBV18 to TRBJ2-1; a weak D assignment points to TRBD2 (5 bases agree). This clonotype was sampled from a human donor who received a COVID-19 vaccine. Some clones in this sample may be carry-over from other donors' samples. The source material was CD4+ T cells from PBMCs cultured with HCoV-NL63 spike peptides, sampled after COVID-19 vaccination. Reading the label with the study, this specimen's cell subset or site is: HCoV-NL63 spike overlapping peptide pool stimulation. DNA sequence: TGTGCCAGCTCACCTCACGTGGGAGACTACAATGAGCAGTTCTTC. The encoded protein is CASSPHVGDYNEQFF.